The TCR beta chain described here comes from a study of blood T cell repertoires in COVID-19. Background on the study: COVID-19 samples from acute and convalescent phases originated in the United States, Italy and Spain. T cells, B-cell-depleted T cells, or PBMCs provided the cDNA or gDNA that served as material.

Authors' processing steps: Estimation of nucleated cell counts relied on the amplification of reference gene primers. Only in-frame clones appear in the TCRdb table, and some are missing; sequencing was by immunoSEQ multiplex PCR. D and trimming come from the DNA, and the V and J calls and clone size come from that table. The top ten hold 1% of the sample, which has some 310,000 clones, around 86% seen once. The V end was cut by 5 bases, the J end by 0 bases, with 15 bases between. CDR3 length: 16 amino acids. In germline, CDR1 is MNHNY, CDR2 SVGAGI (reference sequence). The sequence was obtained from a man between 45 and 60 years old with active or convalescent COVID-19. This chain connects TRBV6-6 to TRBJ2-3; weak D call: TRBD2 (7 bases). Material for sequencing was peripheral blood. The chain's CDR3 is CASSGSGGGSTDTQYF. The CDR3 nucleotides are TGTGCCAGCAGTGGCAGTGGCGGGGGCAGCACAGATACGCAGTATTTT.